A single sample gave rise to the 8 T cell receptor beta chains below, sequenced in a study of blood T cell repertoires in COVID-19. The table came from immunoSEQ multiplex PCR; TCRdb's copy has only in-frame clones and leaves some out. The table records 150,000 or so clones, about 79% of them present only once. Material: PBMCs or T cells enriched from blood (not recorded which). These receptors originate from a man between 45 and 60 years old who had recovered from COVID-19.

The chain couples TRBV7-6 to TRBJ1-2; 7 nucleotides agree with TRBD1. The germline CDR1 and CDR2 sequences are SGHVS and FNYEAQ. The CDR3 runs 16 residues. V shed 5 bases and J 1 base; nucleotides not matched to a gene: 10. CDR3 nucleotide sequence: TGTGCCAGCAGCGGTAGGGACAGCCTCCTTAACTATGGCTACACCTTC. This codes for CASSGRDSLLNYGYTF.

The J gene is TRBJ2-5, the V gene TRBV4-1; 7 nucleotides align to TRBD1. The germline V gene has CDR1 MGHRA and CDR2 YSYEKL. The trim removed 4 bases at V and 2 bases at J, leaving 7 bases unmatched. This CDR3 is built from 15 residues. The CDR3: CASSPGQRKQETQYF. In nucleotides, the CDR3 is TGCGCCAGCAGCCCGGGACAGCGAAAACAAGAGACCCAGTACTTC.

The chain uses TRBV5-1 and TRBJ2-3; TRBD1 matches at 7 bases. CDR1 and CDR2 (germline): SGHRS, YFSETQ. This CDR3 region has 15 residues. The trim removed 3 bases at V and 2 bases at J, leaving 6 bases unmatched. CDR3 region: CASSWGQWATDTQYF. The CDR3 DNA sequence: TGCGCCAGCAGCTGGGGACAGTGGGCCACAGATACGCAGTATTTT.

The genes are TRBV6-5 and TRBJ1-1; TRBD1 might be the D (6 bases). This CDR3 region has 14 residues. V was cut by 7 bases and J by 0 bases, with 12 bases left in between. Per germline, CDR1 MNHEY and CDR2 SVGAGI. The CDR3 bases are TGTGCCAGCACATGGACAGTCCTGAACACTGAAGCTTTCTTT. Translation: CASTWTVLNTEAFF.

This clone was recorded only once. The V call is TRBV28, the J call TRBJ2-5, with D tentatively TRBD2 (6 bases). CDR3 length: 17 amino acids. Deletions cut 7 bases from V and 6 bases from J, with 27 bases between. CDR1 and CDR2 (germline): MDHEN, SYDVKM. CDR3 protein: CASTPSTGQRRGKTQYF. In DNA, the CDR3 is TGTGCCAGCACTCCGTCGACCGGCCAACGGAGGGGAAAGACCCAGTACTTC.

This chain joins TRBV6-5 and TRBJ2-7, with 9 bases matching TRBD1. The germline V gene encodes CDR1 MNHEY and CDR2 SVGAGI. This CDR3 region has 15 residues. J gave up 3 bases and V 5 bases, and 8 bases lay outside the gene matches. CDR3 sequence: CASSHPGQGGYEQYF. CDR3 nucleotide sequence: TGTGCCAGCAGTCACCCGGGACAGGGCGGCTACGAGCAGTACTTC.

The genes are TRBV29-1 and TRBJ2-3; 14 nucleotides match TRBD2. There are 14 residues in the CDR3. CDR1 is SQVTM, CDR2 ANQGSEA, per germline. After removal of 7 bases from V and 4 bases from J, the junction contained 4 bases not matched to a gene. The CDR3 coding sequence is TGCAGCGCCACGACTAGCGGGGGGGCAGATACGCAGTATTTT. Protein sequence: CSATTSGGADTQYF.

The V gene is TRBV5-1, the J gene TRBJ1-2; 7 positions match TRBD1. In germline, CDR1 is SGHRS, CDR2 YFSETQ. The V gene end was trimmed by 5 bases and the J gene end by 4 bases; junction bases not matched to a gene: 11. The CDR3 length is 15 residues. CDR3: CASRAGTAGPYGYTF. CDR3 sequence (DNA): TGCGCCAGCAGGGCCGGGACAGCCGGACCCTATGGCTACACCTTC.